The rows below give T cell receptor beta chains drawn from one sample of a study of blood T cells in healthy people across ages. TCRdb itself ran the 5' RACE reads through MiXCR, one entry per CDR3 protein. The sample lists some 710,000 distinct CDR3 sequences; over 20% were seen once. Sample: blood. The receptors were sampled from a man in his 70s in good health. The CDR3 runs from the conserved cysteine through the conserved F or W. Clone sizes are given selectively: once, few, many, or a class where the clone is expanded.

few TRBJ2-1 TRBV18 CASSPSKGSSYNEQFF
- - TRBV5-1 CASSIRQAEYEQYF
few TRBJ2-3 TRBV27 CASSPRGTGGTDTQYF
many TRBJ2-4 TRBV18 CASSPRAPNLAKNIQYF
- TRBJ1-1 TRBV6-1 CASSVTGRQTAAFF
once TRBJ2-7 TRBV5-4 CASSLDGAGEQYF
many TRBJ2-4 TRBV5-6 CASSSTVAKNIQYF
- TRBJ1-1 TRBV10-2 CAVQGFNTEAFF
- TRBJ2-5 TRBV6-6 CASSYGQGRQETQYF
few TRBJ2-5 TRBV24-1 CATSDTGSQETQYF
few TRBJ2-5 TRBV20-1 CSARRDRQTQYF
few TRBJ2-4 TRBV6-1 CASSETGGQSESYF
- TRBJ2-3 TRBV5-1 CASYRGLSDTDTQYF
many TRBJ1-2 TRBV3-1 CASSQGQTNYGYTF
- TRBJ1-2 TRBV18 CASSPSQQGVYGYTF
- TRBJ1-2 TRBV6-2/TRBV6-3 CASSYSRGGNYGYTF
- TRBJ1-1 TRBV7-2 CASSNRDRLLLGTEAFF
- TRBJ1-2 TRBV12-3/TRBV12-4 CASRRGGTGFVGYTF
- TRBJ2-1 TRBV19 CASSTGTDSYNEQFF
- TRBJ1-2 TRBV15 CATSRDGLFYGYTF
once TRBJ1-5 TRBV4-2 CASSQRQGHSNQPQHF
few TRBJ2-3 TRBV6-6 CASFFISRPVTDTQYF
many TRBJ1-4 TRBV20-1 CSARDRVGEKLFF
few TRBJ2-1 TRBV20-1 CSASEGNEQFF
- TRBJ2-7 TRBV20-1 CSARSGGAASYEQYF
few TRBJ2-1 TRBV5-1 CASSRDTDSYNEQFF
- TRBJ2-3 TRBV5-1 CASSLQLAADTQYF
- TRBJ1-1 TRBV28 CASSSVAGTGQYQSEAFF
- TRBJ2-1 TRBV11-2 CASSSPGTGLNEQFF
few TRBJ1-2 TRBV3-1 CASRGENYGYTF
- TRBJ2-2 TRBV5-5 CASSLLAGQGFAGELFF
- TRBJ2-1 TRBV27 CASSLYESSGREQFF
- TRBJ2-1 TRBV6-5 CASSARGYNEQFF
- TRBJ2-2 TRBV29-1 CSVARTSGVGELFF
few TRBJ1-5 TRBV6-1 CASSPRTGGAKGNQPQHF
- TRBJ1-2 TRBV27 CASSFGGGSVGYTF
- TRBJ2-1 TRBV5-1 CASSLEGQDYNEQFF
- TRBJ1-5 TRBV10-3 CAIRRTAARGPQHF
- TRBJ1-2 TRBV3-1 CASSVQGRNYGYTF
few TRBJ2-7 TRBV6-1 CASSEPGGAYEQYF
few TRBJ1-5 TRBV7-2 CASSLVADSNQPQHF
- TRBJ2-4 TRBV7-2 CASSLRGRAVSNIQYF
few TRBJ2-2 TRBV5-6 CASSLADRNTGELFF
- TRBJ1-2 TRBV12-5 CASAPTGNYGYTF
- TRBJ2-3 TRBV5-1 CASSLETGGGATDTQYF